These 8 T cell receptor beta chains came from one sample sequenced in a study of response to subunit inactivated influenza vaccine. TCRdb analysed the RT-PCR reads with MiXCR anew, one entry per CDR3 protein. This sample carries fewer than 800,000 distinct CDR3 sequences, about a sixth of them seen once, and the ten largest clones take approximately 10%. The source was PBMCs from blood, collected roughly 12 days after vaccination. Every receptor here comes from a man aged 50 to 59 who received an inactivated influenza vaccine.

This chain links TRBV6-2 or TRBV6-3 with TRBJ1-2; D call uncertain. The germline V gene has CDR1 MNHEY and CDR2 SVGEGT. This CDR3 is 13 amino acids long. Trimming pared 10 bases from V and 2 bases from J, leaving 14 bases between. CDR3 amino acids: CATSLDQNYGYTF. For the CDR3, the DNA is TGTGCCACCTCGTTGGATCAAAACTATGGCTACACCTTC.

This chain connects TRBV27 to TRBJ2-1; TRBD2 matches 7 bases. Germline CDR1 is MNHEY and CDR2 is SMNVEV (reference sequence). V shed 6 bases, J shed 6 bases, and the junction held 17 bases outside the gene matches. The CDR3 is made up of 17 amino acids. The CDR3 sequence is CASSPGFLADFFNEQFF. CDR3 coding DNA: TGTGCCAGCAGCCCCGGGTTTCTAGCGGATTTTTTCAATGAGCAGTTCTTC.

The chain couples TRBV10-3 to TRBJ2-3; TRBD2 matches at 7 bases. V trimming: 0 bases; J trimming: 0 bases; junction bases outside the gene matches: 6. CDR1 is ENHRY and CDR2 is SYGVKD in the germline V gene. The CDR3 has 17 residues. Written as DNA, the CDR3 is TGTGCCATCAGTGAGTCTGCGGGAGAACTTAGCACAGATACGCAGTATTTT. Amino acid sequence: CAISESAGELSTDTQYF.

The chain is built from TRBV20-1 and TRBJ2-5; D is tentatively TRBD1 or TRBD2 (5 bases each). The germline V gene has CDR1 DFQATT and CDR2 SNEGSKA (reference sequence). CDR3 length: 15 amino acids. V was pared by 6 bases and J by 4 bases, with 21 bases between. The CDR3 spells CSAVSQRGARETQYF. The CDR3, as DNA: TGCAGTGCCGTGTCGCAGAGGGGCGCGAGAGAGACCCAGTACTTC.

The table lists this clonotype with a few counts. CDR3 in DNA: TGTGCCAGCAACCGACTAGCGGGAGGCCGCCCGCCCTACAATGAGCAGTTCTTC. Translated: CASNRLAGGRPPYNEQFF. V gene TRBV5-6 combines with J gene TRBJ2-1, with 13 bases fitting TRBD2. V gave up 6 bases and J gave up 2 bases; unmatched junction bases: 11. Germline values: CDR1 SGHDT, CDR2 YYEEEE. The CDR3 spans 18 residues.

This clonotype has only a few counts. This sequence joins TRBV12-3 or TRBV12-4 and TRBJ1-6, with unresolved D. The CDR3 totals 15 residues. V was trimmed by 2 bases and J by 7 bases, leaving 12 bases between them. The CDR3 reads CASSLSLAGNSPLHF. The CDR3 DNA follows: TGTGCCAGCAGTTTATCCCTCGCGGGGAATTCACCCCTCCACTTT.

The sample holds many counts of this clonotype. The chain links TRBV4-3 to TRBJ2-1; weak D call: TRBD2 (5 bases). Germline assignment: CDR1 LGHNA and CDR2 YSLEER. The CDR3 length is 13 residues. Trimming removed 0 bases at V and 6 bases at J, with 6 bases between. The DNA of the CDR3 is TGCGCCAGCAGCCAAGATACTAGCAATGAGCAGTTCTTC. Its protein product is CASSQDTSNEQFF.

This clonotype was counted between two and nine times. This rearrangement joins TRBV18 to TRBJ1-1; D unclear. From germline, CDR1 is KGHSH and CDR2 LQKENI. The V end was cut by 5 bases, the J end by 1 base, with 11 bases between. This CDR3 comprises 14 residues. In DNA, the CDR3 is TGTGCCAGCTCAAGCGAGGACGGGAACACTGAAGCTTTCTTT. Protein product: CASSSEDGNTEAFF.